The clone carrying this T cell receptor beta chain was observed many times. The antigen is unknown. The data belong to a study of early T cells in non-severe SARS-CoV-2 infection. Background on the study: Bulk RNA taken from unsorted whole blood was sequenced, leaving chains unpaired. Study results and limitations: The matching step, a VDJdb search, favored anti-spike CD8 responses and missed private and CD4 specificities.

cDNA molecules, individually, were tagged with unique molecular identifiers. TCRdb analysed the 5' RACE reads with MiXCR anew, one entry per CDR3 protein. The table has approximately 50,000 distinct CDR3 sequences, about 9.3% seen once. CDR1 and CDR2 (germline): LNHDA, SQIVND (reference sequence). This CDR3 spans 13 amino acids. The V end lost 6 bases, the J end lost 3 bases, and 11 bases lay between the germline ends. This TCR came from an adult who was a healthcare worker with PCR-confirmed SARS-CoV-2 infection or an uninfected control (not recorded which). Input material: whole blood. V is TRBV19 and J is TRBJ1-2; D is perhaps TRBD1 (5 bases). Here the CDR3 DNA reads TGTGCCAGTAGAAGAGGCAGGGACTATGGCTACACCTTC. Encoded protein: CASRRGRDYGYTF.